One T cell receptor (beta chain) is described in this entry. A J-beta primer mix and a sample-barcoded 5' primer were used in a second PCR of roughly 6 to 12 cycles. TCRdb analysed the 5' RACE reads with MiXCR anew, one entry per CDR3 protein. Here the sample spans about 1,500,000 distinct CDR3 sequences, roughly 40% being singletons. The sample is drawn from a study of blood T cells in healthy people across ages. Trimming removed 2 bases from V and 4 bases from J; junction bases left unmatched: 2. The CDR3 extends over 14 amino acids. Looked up from germline, CDR1 is SEHNR and CDR2 is FQNEAQ (reference sequence). Every participating donor contributed around 9.5 milliliters of peripheral blood through a draw.

Specimen: blood. This chain uses TRBV7-9 with TRBJ2-1, with 7 bases that match TRBD2. This TCR was sampled from a young woman in good health. CDR3 DNA sequence: TGTGCCAGCAGCTTACCGGGGGGATACAATGAGCAGTTCTTC. This sequence encodes CASSLPGGYNEQFF.